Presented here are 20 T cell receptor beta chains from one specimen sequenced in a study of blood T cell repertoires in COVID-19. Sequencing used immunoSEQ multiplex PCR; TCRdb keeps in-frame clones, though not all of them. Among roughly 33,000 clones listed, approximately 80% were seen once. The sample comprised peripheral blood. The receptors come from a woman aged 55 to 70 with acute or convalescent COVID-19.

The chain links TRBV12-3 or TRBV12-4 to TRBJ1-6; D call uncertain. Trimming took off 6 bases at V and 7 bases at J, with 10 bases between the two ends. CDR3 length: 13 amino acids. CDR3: CASSLTGNSPLHF. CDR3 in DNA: TGTGCCAGCAGCTTAACCGGGAATTCACCCCTCCACTTT.

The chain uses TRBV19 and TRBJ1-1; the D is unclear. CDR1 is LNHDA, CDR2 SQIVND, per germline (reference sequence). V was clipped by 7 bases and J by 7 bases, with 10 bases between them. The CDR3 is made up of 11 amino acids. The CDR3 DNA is TGTGCCAGTACAGGTCTGCTTGAAGCTTTCTTT. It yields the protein CASTGLLEAFF.

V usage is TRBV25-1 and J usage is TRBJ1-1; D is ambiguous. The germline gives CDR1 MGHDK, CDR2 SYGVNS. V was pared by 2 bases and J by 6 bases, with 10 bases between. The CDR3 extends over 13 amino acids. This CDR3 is CASSEVTRAEAFF. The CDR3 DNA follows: TGTGCCAGCAGTGAAGTAACCCGGGCTGAAGCTTTCTTT.

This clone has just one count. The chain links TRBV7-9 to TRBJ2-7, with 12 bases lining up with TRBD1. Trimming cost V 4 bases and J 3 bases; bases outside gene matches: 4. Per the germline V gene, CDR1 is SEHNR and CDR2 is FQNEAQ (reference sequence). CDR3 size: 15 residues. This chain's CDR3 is CASSSGTGGYYEQYF. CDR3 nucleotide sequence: TGTGCCAGCAGCTCCGGGACAGGGGGCTACTACGAGCAGTACTTC.

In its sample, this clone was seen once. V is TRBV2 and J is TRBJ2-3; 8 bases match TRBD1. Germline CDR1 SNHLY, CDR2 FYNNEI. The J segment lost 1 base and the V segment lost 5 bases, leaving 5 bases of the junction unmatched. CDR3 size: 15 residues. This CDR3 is CASSPGTGRTDTQYF. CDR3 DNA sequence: TGTGCCAGCAGTCCCGGGACAGGACGCACAGATACGCAGTATTTT.

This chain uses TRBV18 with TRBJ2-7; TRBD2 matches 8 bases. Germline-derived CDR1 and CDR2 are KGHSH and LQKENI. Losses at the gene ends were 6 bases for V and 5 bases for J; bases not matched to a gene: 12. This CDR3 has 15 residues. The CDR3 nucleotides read TGTGCCAGCTCTCCGACCGGGACTAGTAACCACGAGCAGTACTTC. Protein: CASSPTGTSNHEQYF.

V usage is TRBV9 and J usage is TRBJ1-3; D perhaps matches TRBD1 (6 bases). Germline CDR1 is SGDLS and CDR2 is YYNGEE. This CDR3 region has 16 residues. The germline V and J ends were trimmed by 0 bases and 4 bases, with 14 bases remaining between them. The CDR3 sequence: CASSVDTGPAGNTIYF. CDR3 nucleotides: TGTGCCAGCAGCGTAGATACAGGGCCGGCAGGAAACACCATATATTTT.

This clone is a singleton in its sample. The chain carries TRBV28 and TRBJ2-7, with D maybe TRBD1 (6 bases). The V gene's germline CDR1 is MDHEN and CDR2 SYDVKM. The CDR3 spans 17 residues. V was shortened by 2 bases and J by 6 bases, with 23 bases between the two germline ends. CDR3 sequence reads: CASSLRRTADGSVEQYF. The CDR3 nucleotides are TGTGCCAGCAGTTTAAGAAGGACAGCCGATGGGAGTGTCGAGCAGTACTTC.

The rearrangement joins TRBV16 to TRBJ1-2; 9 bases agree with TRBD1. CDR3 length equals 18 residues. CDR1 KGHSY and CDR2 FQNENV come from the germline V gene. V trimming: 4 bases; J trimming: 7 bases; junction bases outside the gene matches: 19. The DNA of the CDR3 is TGTGCCAGCAGCCGAAAAACCCCAAGGACAGGGGACATTAGTGGCTACACCTTC. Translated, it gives CASSRKTPRTGDISGYTF. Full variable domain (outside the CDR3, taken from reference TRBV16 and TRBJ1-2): GEEVAQTPKHLVRGEGQKAKLYCAPIKGHSYVFWYQQVLKNEFKFLISFQNENVFDETGMPKERFSAKCLPNSPCSLEIQATKLEDSAVYFCASSRKTPRTGDISGYTFGSGTRLTVV.

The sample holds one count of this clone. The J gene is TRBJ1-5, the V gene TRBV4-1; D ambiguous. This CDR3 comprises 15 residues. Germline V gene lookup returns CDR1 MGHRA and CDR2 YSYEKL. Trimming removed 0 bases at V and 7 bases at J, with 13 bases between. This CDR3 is CASSQDGQTRQPQHF. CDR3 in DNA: TGCGCCAGCAGCCAAGATGGGCAGACCCGGCAGCCCCAGCATTTT.

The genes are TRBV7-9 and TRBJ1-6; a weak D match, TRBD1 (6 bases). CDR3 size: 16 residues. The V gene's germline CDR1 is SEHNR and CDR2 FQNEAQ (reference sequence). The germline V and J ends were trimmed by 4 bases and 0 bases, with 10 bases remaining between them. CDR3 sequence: CASSSARGSYNSPLHF. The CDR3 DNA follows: TGTGCCAGCAGCTCCGCCAGGGGCTCCTATAATTCACCCCTCCACTTT.

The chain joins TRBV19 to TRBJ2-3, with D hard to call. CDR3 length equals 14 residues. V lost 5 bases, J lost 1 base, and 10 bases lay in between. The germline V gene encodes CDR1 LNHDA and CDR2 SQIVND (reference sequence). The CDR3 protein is CASSPPRGTDTQYF. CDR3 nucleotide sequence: TGTGCCAGTAGTCCCCCCCGGGGCACAGATACGCAGTATTTT.

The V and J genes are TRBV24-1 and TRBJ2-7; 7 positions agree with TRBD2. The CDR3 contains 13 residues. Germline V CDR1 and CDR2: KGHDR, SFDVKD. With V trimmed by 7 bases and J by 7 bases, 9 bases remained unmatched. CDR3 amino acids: CATSDSGLVEQYF. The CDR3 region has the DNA TGTGCCACCAGCGACTCCGGACTAGTAGAGCAGTACTTC.

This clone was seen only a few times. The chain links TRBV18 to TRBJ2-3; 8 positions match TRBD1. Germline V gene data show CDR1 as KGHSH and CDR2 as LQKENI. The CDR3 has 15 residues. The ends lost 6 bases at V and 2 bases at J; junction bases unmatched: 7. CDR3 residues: CASSGQGAHTDTQYF. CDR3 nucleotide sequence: TGTGCCAGCTCGGGCCAGGGGGCCCACACAGATACGCAGTATTTT.

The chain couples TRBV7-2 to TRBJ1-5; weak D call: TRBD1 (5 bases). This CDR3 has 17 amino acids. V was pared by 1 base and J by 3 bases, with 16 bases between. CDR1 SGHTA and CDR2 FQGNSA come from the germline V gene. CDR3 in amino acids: CASSLGWGRELNQPQHF. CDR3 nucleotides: TGTGCCAGCAGCTTAGGGTGGGGACGGGAGCTCAATCAGCCCCAGCATTTT.

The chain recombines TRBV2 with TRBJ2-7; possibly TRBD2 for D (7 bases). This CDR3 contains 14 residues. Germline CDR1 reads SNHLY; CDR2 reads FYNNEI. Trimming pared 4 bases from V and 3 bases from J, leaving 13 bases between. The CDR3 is CASSVAGAGYEQYF. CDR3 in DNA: TGTGCCAGCAGTGTCGCGGGGGCGGGCTACGAGCAGTACTTC.

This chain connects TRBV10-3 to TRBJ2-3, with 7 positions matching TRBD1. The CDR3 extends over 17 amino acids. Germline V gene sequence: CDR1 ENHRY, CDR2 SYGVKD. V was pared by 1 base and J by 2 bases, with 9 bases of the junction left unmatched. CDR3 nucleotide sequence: TGTGCCATCAGTGAGTTAGACCGGGACAGCTTCACAGATACGCAGTATTTT. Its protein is CAISELDRDSFTDTQYF.

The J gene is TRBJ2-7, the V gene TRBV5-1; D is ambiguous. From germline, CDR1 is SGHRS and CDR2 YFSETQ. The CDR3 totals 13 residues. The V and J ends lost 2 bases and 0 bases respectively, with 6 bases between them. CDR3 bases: TGCGCCAGCAGCTTTTCGTCCTCCTACGAGCAGTACTTC. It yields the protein CASSFSSSYEQYF. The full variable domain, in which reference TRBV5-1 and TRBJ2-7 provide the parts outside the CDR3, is KAGVTQTPRYLIKTRGQQVTLSCSPISGHRSVSWYQQTPGQGLQFLFEYFSETQRNKGNFPGRFSGRQFSNSRSEMNVSTLELGDSALYLCASSFSSSYEQYFGPGTRLTVT.

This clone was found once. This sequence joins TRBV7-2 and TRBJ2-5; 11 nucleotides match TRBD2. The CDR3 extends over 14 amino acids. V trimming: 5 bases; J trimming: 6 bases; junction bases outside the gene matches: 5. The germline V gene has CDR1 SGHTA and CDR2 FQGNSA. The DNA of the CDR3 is TGTGCCAGCAGCCAAGGGACTAGCGGAAAGACCCAGTACTTC. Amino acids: CASSQGTSGKTQYF. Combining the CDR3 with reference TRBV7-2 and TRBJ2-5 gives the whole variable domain GAGVSQSPSNKVTEKGKDVELRCDPISGHTALYWYRQSLGQGLEFLIYFQGNSAPDKSGLPSDRFSAERTGGSVSTLTIQRTQQEDSAVYLCASSQGTSGKTQYFGPGTRLLVL.

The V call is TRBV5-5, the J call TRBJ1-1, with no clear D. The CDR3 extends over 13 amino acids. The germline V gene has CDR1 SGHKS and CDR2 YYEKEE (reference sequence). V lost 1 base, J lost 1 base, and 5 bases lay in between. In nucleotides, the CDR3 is TGTGCCAGCAGCTTGAGCGCGAACACTGAAGCTTTCTTT. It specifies CASSLSANTEAFF. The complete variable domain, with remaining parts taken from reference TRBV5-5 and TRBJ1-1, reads DAGVTQSPTHLIKTRGQQVTLRCSPISGHKSVSWYQQVLGQGPQFIFQYYEKEERGRGNFPDRFSARQFPNYSSELNVNALLLGDSALYLCASSLSANTEAFFGQGTRLTVV.